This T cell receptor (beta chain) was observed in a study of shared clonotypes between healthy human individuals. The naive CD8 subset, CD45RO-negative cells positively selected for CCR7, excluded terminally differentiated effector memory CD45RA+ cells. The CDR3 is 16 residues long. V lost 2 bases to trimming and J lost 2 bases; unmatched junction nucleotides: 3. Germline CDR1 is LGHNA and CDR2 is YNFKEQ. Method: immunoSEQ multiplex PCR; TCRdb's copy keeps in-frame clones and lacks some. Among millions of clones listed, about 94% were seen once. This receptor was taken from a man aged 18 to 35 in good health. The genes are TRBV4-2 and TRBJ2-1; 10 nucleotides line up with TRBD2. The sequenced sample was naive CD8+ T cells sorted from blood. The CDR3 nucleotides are TGTGCCAGCAGCCAAACAAGCGGGGGGGCCTACAATGAGCAGTTCTTC. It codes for CASSQTSGGAYNEQFF.